A selection of T cell receptor beta chains follows, all from one sample in a study of cytotoxic CD8 clonotypes in ibrutinib-treated CLL. Profiling relied on immunoSEQ multiplex PCR, and the TCRdb table lists in-frame clones only, not all of them. The table records around 70,000 clones, about two thirds of them present only once. The sequenced sample was PBMCs, obtained after 12 months of ibrutinib treatment. The receptors here all came from a human donor with chronic lymphocytic leukemia. CDR3s include the opening cysteine and the closing phenylalanine or tryptophan. Fields, in order: CDR3 DNA, CDR3 protein, V gene, clone size, J gene, D gene. A D gene is named only where the DNA matches it firmly. A clone size is listed for some rows: how often the clone was seen (once, few, many), or a class if it is expanded.

TGCGCCAGCAGACAGGAGGGAGCTTTACTATACGAGCAGTACTTC,CASRQEGALLYEQYF,TRBV23-1,-,TRBJ2-7,-
TGTGCCAGCAGTCCCCAGGGGGGGCAGATCTACGAGCAGTACTTC,CASSPQGGQIYEQYF,TRBV27,once,TRBJ2-7,-
TGTGCCTGGAGCTTTGGGACCGCCTACGAGCAGTACTTC,CAWSFGTAYEQYF,TRBV30,-,TRBJ2-7,-
TGTGCCAGCAGCCACGCCCCGGGGGGCCTAGGAGATACGCAGTATTTT,CASSHAPGGLGDTQYF,TRBV7-9,-,TRBJ2-3,-
TGTGCCAGCAGTTTCCCCGGCGACATGAACACTGAAGCTTTCTTT,CASSFPGDMNTEAFF,TRBV28,once,TRBJ1-1,-
TGCGCCAGCAGCCAAAGGGCGGGGGCGGGCGGGGAGCTGTTTTTT,CASSQRAGAGGELFF,TRBV4-1,-,TRBJ2-2,-
TGTGCCAGCAGTGAATGGGGCAGCTTGAATAATTCACCCCTCCACTTT,CASSEWGSLNNSPLHF,TRBV25-1,-,TRBJ1-6,-
TGTGCCAGCAGCGTAGGGTCGTGGGGGTCCAGCGGGGTAGAGACCCAGTACTTC,CASSVGSWGSSGVETQYF,TRBV9,-,TRBJ2-5,TRBD2
TGTGCCAGTAGTATAGGACAGGTGCGGGCCAAAAACATTCAGTACTTC,CASSIGQVRAKNIQYF,TRBV19,-,TRBJ2-4,-
TGTGCCAGCACGAGTAGCGGGGGGAACACCGGGGAGCTGTTTTTT,CASTSSGGNTGELFF,TRBV25-1,-,TRBJ2-2,TRBD2
TGTGCCAGCTCCCTCACAGGGGTCCAAGAGACCCAGTACTTC,CASSLTGVQETQYF,TRBV5-4,few,TRBJ2-5,TRBD1
TGCGCCAGCAGCTTGTCAGGGATGAACACTGAAGCTTTCTTT,CASSLSGMNTEAFF,TRBV5-1,-,TRBJ1-1,-
TGTGCCAGCTCACCAGGGGTTTCTGAAGCTTTCTTT,CASSPGVSEAFF,TRBV18,-,TRBJ1-1,-
TGTGCCAGCAGCTTTGGGCGGAACACTGAAGCTTTCTTT,CASSFGRNTEAFF,TRBV7-6,few,TRBJ1-1,-
TGTGCCAGTAGTATGGGTAACGCTAATGAAAAACTGTTTTTT,CASSMGNANEKLFF,TRBV19,-,TRBJ1-4,-
TGCGCCAGCAGCAAAAACGAAGGGCAGTCTAATGAAAAACTGTTTTTT,CASSKNEGQSNEKLFF,TRBV4-3,-,TRBJ1-4,-
TGTGCCAGCAGCGAGCCGCGTGGGGGCGGATACAACGTCCTGACTTTC,CASSEPRGGGYNVLTF,TRBV9,-,TRBJ2-6,-
TGTGCCAGTAGTATCACCTCCAGGGGCGTAATGAACACTGAAGCTTTCTTT,CASSITSRGVMNTEAFF,TRBV19,once,TRBJ1-1,-
TGTGCCAGCAGCCCAAGGACGGGGAATTCCTACGAGCAGTACTTC,CASSPRTGNSYEQYF,TRBV7-9,-,TRBJ2-7,-
TGTGCCAGCAGCCAAGCTCCGGAGGACGTGAATGAGCAGTTCTTC,CASSQAPEDVNEQFF,TRBV4-2,once,TRBJ2-1,-
TGTGCCAGCAGCCCCGGCCGTCTTCCTAATGAAAAACTGTTTTTT,CASSPGRLPNEKLFF,TRBV7-9,-,TRBJ1-4,-
TGTGCCATCAGTGACAGTAATGAAAAACTGTTTTTT,CAISDSNEKLFF,TRBV10-3,-,TRBJ1-4,-
TGTGCCAGCAGTTTACCAAAACAGGGGGCGCGTCAGCCCCAGCATTTT,CASSLPKQGARQPQHF,TRBV28,-,TRBJ1-5,TRBD1
TGTGCCAGCACCAGGGGCGGCAATCAGCCCCAGCATTTT,CASTRGGNQPQHF,TRBV7-8,-,TRBJ1-5,-
TGTGCCAGCCCGGGACAACCGAGGTTCTACGAGCAGTACTTC,CASPGQPRFYEQYF,TRBV27,-,TRBJ2-7,-
TGTGCCAGCAGTGATTCCAGGACAGCCATATTGAACACTGAAGCTTTCTTT,CASSDSRTAILNTEAFF,TRBV25-1,-,TRBJ1-1,-
TGTGCCAGCAGTTATCAGTGGGAGCAGTACTTC,CASSYQWEQYF,TRBV6-1,few,TRBJ2-7,-
TGCGCCAGCAGCGACCAGACAGGGGTTCCCACTGAAGCTTTCTTT,CASSDQTGVPTEAFF,TRBV5-1,-,TRBJ1-1,TRBD1
TGTGCCAGCAGGTTGCACGGGACAGGGGGAATCGAGCAGTACTTC,CASRLHGTGGIEQYF,TRBV2,-,TRBJ2-7,TRBD1
TGTGCCAGCAGCGGGCTTGGCGCCGCGGCGCACTTC,CASSGLGAAAHF,TRBV5-4,-,TRBJ2-7,-
TGTGCCAGCAGCGAAAGGACAGTGGGGACCCAGTACTTC,CASSERTVGTQYF,TRBV9,-,TRBJ2-5,-
TGTGCCAGCAGCGGGCGCAGCGGCGACGGTGAGCAGTTCTTC,CASSGRSGDGEQFF,TRBV11-3,-,TRBJ2-1,-
TGTGCCAGCAGCTTAGTTGGCGATGGCCTCTCTGGAAACACCATATATTTT,CASSLVGDGLSGNTIYF,TRBV7-2,-,TRBJ1-3,-
TGTGCCAGTAGTACTCCGGTAGGGGTAGGAGAGACCCAGTACTTC,CASSTPVGVGETQYF,TRBV19,-,TRBJ2-5,-
TGTGCCAGCAGCCGGGGCCTCACTGAAGCTTTCTTT,CASSRGLTEAFF,TRBV7-9,few,TRBJ1-1,-
TGTGCCAGCAGCGTAATAGGGTGGCGTGGCACCGGGGAGCTGTTTTTT,CASSVIGWRGTGELFF,TRBV7-9,few,TRBJ2-2,-
TGTGCCATCAGTGAGGGCAACTCCTACGAGCAGTACTTC,CAISEGNSYEQYF,TRBV10-3,-,TRBJ2-7,-
TGTGCCAGCATTCCGGACAGGAGCTCCTATAATTCACCCCTCCACTTT,CASIPDRSSYNSPLHF,TRBV2,few,TRBJ1-6,TRBD1
TGTGCCAGCAGTCTAAGAGGGGGATCCAATCAGCCCCAGCATTTT,CASSLRGGSNQPQHF,TRBV28,few,TRBJ1-5,-
TGTGCCAGTAGGGACAGCAGCTCCTACGAGCAGTACTTC,CASRDSSSYEQYF,TRBV19,-,TRBJ2-7,-
TGCGCCAGCAGGGCGGGGGGCAACACCGGGGAGCTGTTTTTT,CASRAGGNTGELFF,TRBV5-1,few,TRBJ2-2,TRBD2